Following are 4 T cell receptor beta chains from one sample sequenced in a study of beta chain features in type 1 diabetes. Every isolated RNA sample was fully reverse transcribed, so sequencing captured expressed TCRB transcripts. Some clones are missing from TCRdb's copy, which holds only in-frame ones; the method was immunoSEQ multiplex PCR. This sample has some 640,000 clones; about an eighth occur once, and the top ten carry 0.035% to 0.045%. These receptors' antigens are unknown. Whole-study findings and limits: Within each of all four CD4+ subsets, Type 1 diabetes patients had TCRB CDR3s that were moderately but significantly shorter.

What was sequenced was naive CD4+ T cells from blood. The receptors come from a man in his late teens or twenties with type 1 diabetes.

The chain combines TRBV11-2 with TRBJ2-1; 12 bases match TRBD2. The V and J ends lost 5 bases and 7 bases, in that order; junction bases with no gene match: 9. CDR3 length equals 16 residues. In germline, CDR1 is SGHAT, CDR2 FQNNGV. The CDR3 DNA reads TGTGCCAGCAGCAAGCGCGGACTAGCGGGAAGGAATGAGCAGTTCTTC. Translating it yields CASSKRGLAGRNEQFF.

This chain connects TRBV10-3 to TRBJ2-7; D is possibly TRBD2 (6 bases). Per the germline V gene, CDR1 is ENHRY and CDR2 is SYGVKD. Trimming cost V 6 bases and J 4 bases, with 7 bases left between them. This CDR3 contains 11 residues. CDR3 coding DNA: TGTGCCATCAGGGGGGGTTACGAGCAGTACTTC. Its protein product is CAIRGGYEQYF.

This chain links TRBV7-2 with TRBJ2-5, with TRBD2 matching 8 bases. Germline V gene data show CDR1 as SGHTA and CDR2 as FQGNSA. CDR3 size: 15 residues. The J segment lost 5 bases and the V segment lost 5 bases, leaving 10 bases of the junction unmatched. This CDR3 reads CASSPRAGAGETQYF. CDR3 in DNA: TGTGCCAGCAGCCCCCGAGCGGGGGCCGGGGAGACCCAGTACTTC.

The chain links TRBV7-2 to TRBJ2-2; D possibly matches TRBD1 or TRBD2 (5 bases each). Germline V gene sequence: CDR1 SGHTA, CDR2 FQGNSA. Trimming removed 2 bases at V and 6 bases at J, with 19 bases between. The CDR3 loop spans 17 amino acids. Here the CDR3 DNA reads TGTGCCAGCAGCTTAAGCGCTCCACTGAGGGGTGCCGGGGAGCTGTTTTTT. Amino acid sequence: CASSLSAPLRGAGELFF.